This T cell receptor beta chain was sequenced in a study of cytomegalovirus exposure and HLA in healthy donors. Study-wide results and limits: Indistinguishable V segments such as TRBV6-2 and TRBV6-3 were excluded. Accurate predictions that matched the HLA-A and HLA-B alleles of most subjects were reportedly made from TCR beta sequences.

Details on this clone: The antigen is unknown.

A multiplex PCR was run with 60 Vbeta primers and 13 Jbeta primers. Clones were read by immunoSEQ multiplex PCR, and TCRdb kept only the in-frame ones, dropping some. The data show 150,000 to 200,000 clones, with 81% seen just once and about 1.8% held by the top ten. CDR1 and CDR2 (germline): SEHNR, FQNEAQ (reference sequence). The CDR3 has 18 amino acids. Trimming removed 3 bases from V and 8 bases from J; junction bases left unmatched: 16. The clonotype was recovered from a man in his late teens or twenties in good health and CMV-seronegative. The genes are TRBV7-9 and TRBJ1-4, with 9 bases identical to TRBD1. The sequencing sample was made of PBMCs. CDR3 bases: TGTGCCAGCAGCTTTCCTTCCGGACAGGGGTTAGGTTTCGAAAAACTGTTTTTT. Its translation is CASSFPSGQGLGFEKLFF.